The clone carrying this T cell receptor beta chain was seen only a few times. The ends were cut back, 2 bases at V and 3 bases at J, with 16 bases in the middle. CDR1 is MNHEY and CDR2 is SVGAGI in the germline V gene. The CDR3 covers 16 residues. The data belong to a study of blood T cell repertoires in COVID-19. Using immunoSEQ multiplex PCR, the repertoire was profiled, and TCRdb retains in-frame clones only, with some absent. The sample has about 110,000 clones, approximately 86% seen once. The material sequenced was peripheral blood. This chain uses TRBV6-5 with TRBJ1-1, with D possibly matching TRBD1 (5 bases). This TCR came from a woman aged 45-65 years with active or convalescent COVID-19. CDR3: CASSYSRGQTYTEAFF. Written as DNA, the CDR3 is TGTGCCAGCAGTTACAGTAGGGGCCAGACTTACACTGAAGCTTTCTTT.